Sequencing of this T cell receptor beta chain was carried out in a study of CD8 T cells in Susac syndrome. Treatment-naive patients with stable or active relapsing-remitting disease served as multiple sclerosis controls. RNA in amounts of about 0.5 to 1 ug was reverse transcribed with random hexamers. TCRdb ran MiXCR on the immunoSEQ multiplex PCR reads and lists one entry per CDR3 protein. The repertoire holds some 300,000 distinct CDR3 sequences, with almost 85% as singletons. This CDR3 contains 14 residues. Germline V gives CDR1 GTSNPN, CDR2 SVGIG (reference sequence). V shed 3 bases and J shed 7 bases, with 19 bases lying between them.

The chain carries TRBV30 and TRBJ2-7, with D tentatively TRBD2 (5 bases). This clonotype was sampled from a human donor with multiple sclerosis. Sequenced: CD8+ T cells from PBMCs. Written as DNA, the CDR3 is TGTGCCTGGAGGTCGGGGAACACCCCCGGGGAGCAGTACTTC. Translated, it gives CAWRSGNTPGEQYF. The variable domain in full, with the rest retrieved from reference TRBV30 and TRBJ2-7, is SQTIHQWPATLVQPVGSPLSLECTVEGTSNPNLYWYRQAAGRGLQLLFYSVGIGQISSEVPQNLSASRPQDRQFILSSKKLLLSDSGFYLCAWRSGNTPGEQYFGPGTRLTVT.